This T cell receptor (beta chain) was captured in a study of blood T cell repertoires in COVID-19. Within the 2 weeks before study entry, each person in the exposed group met a COVID-19 case. Trimming at V came to 0 bases and at J to 5 bases, leaving 5 bases not matched to a gene. CDR3 length: 15 residues. Per germline, CDR1 MNHEY and CDR2 SVGAGI. Clones were read by immunoSEQ multiplex PCR, and TCRdb kept only the in-frame ones, dropping some. This sample carries 200,000 to 250,000 clones, under 90% of them seen once, and the ten largest clones take around 4.6%. The TCR originated in a woman between 50 and 59 years old who had been exposed to COVID-19. Sequenced input: PBMCs or T cells enriched from blood (not recorded which). V and J are TRBV6-5 and TRBJ2-7, with TRBD2 matching 9 bases. In DNA, the CDR3 is TGTGCCAGCAGTTACTCGCTAGCGGGGACCGACGAGCAGTACTTC. This translates into CASSYSLAGTDEQYF.